This T cell receptor beta chain was captured in a study of post-analysis software for immune sequencing data. The authors incorporated unique molecular identifiers into the TCR beta cDNA libraries. TCRdb called the PCR reads again in MiXCR, with one record for every CDR3 protein. The sample carries 650,000 to 850,000 distinct CDR3 sequences, 53% recorded once. The source of this sequence is a girl aged 5-17 years with multiple sclerosis. The specimen sequenced was blood.

This CDR3 reads CSVTIGNRLAGDEQYF. The CDR3 DNA reads TGCAGCGTAACGATCGGGAATCGACTAGCGGGAGACGAGCAGTACTTC. This chain joins TRBV29-1 and TRBJ2-7; TRBD2 aligns across 12 bases. After removal of 6 bases from V and 5 bases from J, the junction contained 14 bases not matched to a gene. Germline CDR1 reads SQVTM; CDR2 reads ANQGSEA. The CDR3 sequence is 16 residues long.